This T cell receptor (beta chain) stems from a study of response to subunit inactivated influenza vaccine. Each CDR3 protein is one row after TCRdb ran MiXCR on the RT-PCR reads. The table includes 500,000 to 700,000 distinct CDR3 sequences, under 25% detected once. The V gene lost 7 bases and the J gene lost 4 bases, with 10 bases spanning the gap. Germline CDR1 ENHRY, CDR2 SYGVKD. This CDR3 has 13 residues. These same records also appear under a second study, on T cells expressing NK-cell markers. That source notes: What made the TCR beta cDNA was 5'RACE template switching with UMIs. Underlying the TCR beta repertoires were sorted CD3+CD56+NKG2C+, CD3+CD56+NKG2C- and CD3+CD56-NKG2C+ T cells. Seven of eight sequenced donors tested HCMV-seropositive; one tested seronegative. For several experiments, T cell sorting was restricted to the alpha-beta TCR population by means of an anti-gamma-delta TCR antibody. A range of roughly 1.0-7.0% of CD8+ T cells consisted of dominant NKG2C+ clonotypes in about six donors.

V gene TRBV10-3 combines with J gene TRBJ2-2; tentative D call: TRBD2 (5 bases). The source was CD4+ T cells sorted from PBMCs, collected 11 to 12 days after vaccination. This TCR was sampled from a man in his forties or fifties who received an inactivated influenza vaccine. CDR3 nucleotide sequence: TGTGCCATCACTAGGGCGGGCACCGGGGAGCTGTTTTTT. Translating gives CAITRAGTGELFF.